The present entry profiles one TCR beta chain with its context. The target antigen is unknown. These data are taken from a study of cytomegalovirus exposure and HLA in healthy donors. With 60 Vbeta and 13 Jbeta primers, the PCR was carried out. Some clones are missing from TCRdb's copy, which holds only in-frame ones; the method was immunoSEQ multiplex PCR. The sample lists 110,000 or so clones; around 77% were seen once. Findings of the study overall: Per a prior analysis, the majority of TCR beta V segments were productive roughly 87% or roughly 30% of the time.

Material: PBMCs. The sequence came from a woman aged 40 to 50 in good health and CMV-seropositive.

The CDR3 here is CASGTRANTGELFF. The CDR3 DNA sequence: TGCGCCAGTGGGACTAGGGCGAACACCGGGGAGCTGTTTTTT. The chain carries TRBV5-1 and TRBJ2-2, with 8 bases identical to TRBD2. The V segment lost 8 bases and the J segment 0 bases; nucleotides outside the gene matches: 3. This CDR3 has 14 residues. CDR1 SGHRS and CDR2 YFSETQ come from the germline V gene.